This T cell receptor beta chain was observed in a study of cytomegalovirus exposure and HLA in healthy donors. With regard to this clone: Its cognate antigen is unknown.

The CDR3 runs 16 residues. V was pared by 5 bases and J by 4 bases, with 16 bases of the junction left unmatched. Germline V lookup: CDR1 SQVTM, CDR2 ANQGSEA. The donors were part of the validation cohort of more than 90 subjects. That cohort was separate from the first cohort, which comprised about 670 subjects. Data came from immunoSEQ multiplex PCR; TCRdb stores just in-frame clones and leaves some out. The data contain some 220,000 clones, 75% to 95% of them seen just once; the ten biggest clones take up 1% to 1.2%. Overall study results and limits: Some public TCRs appeared in many individuals, while most sequences were rare. Testing in vitro showed a few CMV-associated chains specific for CMV antigens. First-cohort TCR clusters were later found to tend to co-occur in the approximately 110 validation repertoires.

The sample was PBMCs. The TCR originated in a woman aged 18-29 years in good health and CMV-seronegative. V gene TRBV29-1 combines with J gene TRBJ2-7; 8 bases map to TRBD2. CDR3 region: CSVQTYSGDKRYEQYF. The CDR3 region has the DNA TGCAGCGTTCAAACCTATAGCGGGGATAAACGGTACGAGCAGTACTTC.